The 4 T cell receptor beta chains presented below share a single source sample, sequenced in a study. TCRdb itself ran the RT-PCR reads through MiXCR, one entry per CDR3 protein. Of some 6,500 distinct CDR3 sequences listed, just over 90% are singletons. The sample comprised memory CD4+ T cells from blood. These receptor sequences come from a female donor in good health, serving as a healthy control.

Points on this clonotype: Being off target in a library aimed at alpha chains, this beta chain has a size of little meaning. V gene TRBV5-1 combines with J gene TRBJ1-3; no clear D. Germline values: CDR1 SGHRS, CDR2 YFSETQ. CDR3 length: 12 amino acids. Trimming shortened V by 0 bases and J by 5 bases, and 3 bases separated the two germline ends. CDR3 region: CASSLVRNTIYF. CDR3 nucleotide sequence: TGCGCCAGCAGCTTGGTACGAAACACCATATATTTT.

A single count supports this clonotype. Being off target in a library aimed at alpha chains, this beta chain has a size of little meaning. This chain joins TRBV24-1 and TRBJ2-1; D ambiguous. The CDR3 has 16 amino acids. Trimming removed 4 bases from V and 1 base from J, with 13 bases in between. Germline V CDR1 and CDR2: KGHDR, SFDVKD. The CDR3 DNA reads TGTGCCACCAGTGACCCTAAAGGAGCGTCCTACAATGAGCAGTTCTTC. Amino acids: CATSDPKGASYNEQFF.

About this clonotype: This beta chain is off target for a library built for alpha chains, so its abundance means little. The rearrangement joins TRBV20-1 to TRBJ2-2, with 7 bases lining up with TRBD1. In germline, CDR1 is DFQATT, CDR2 SNEGSKA (reference sequence). This CDR3 region has 14 residues. Unmatched junction bases numbered 7, after V lost 7 bases and J lost 2 bases. CDR3 amino acids: CSDPDRDNTGELFF. The CDR3 nucleotides read TGCAGTGACCCAGACAGGGATAACACCGGGGAGCTGTTTTTT.

Turning to this clonotype: At one end, the junction sequence differs from germline, possibly due to a read error. This beta chain slipped into a library made for alpha chains as a stray read, so its size is not meaningful. CDR3 DNA sequence: TGTGCCACCCAGCGCGAGGGTCTGGGGAGCAATCAGCCCCAGCATTTC. This codes for CATQREGLGSNQPQHF. The chain carries TRBV10-3 and TRBJ1-5; no definite D call. This CDR3 is 16 amino acids long. Looked up from germline, CDR1 is ENHRY and CDR2 is SYGVKD.